Listed below are T cell receptor beta chains from one sample, sequenced in a study of naive and memory T cell subsets. One entry per CDR3 protein results from TCRdb running MiXCR on the UMI-ligation and nested PCR reads. The sample contains about 30,000 distinct CDR3 sequences, about 6.2% of which appear only once. The sequenced sample was skin, obtained from a tuberculin skin test site. Receptors originate from an adult in good health. Both conserved end residues are trimmed from each CDR3. Clone size, where shown, is once, few, many, or a class for clones that have expanded.

many	TRBV11-2	TRBJ2-7	ASSFTHEQY
many	TRBV3-1	TRBJ2-7	ASSQGTPPYGQY
NA	TRBV29-1	TRBJ2-2	SVITGGTGELF
many	TRBV18	TRBJ2-1	ASSIGTGADEQF
medium-sized	TRBV9	TRBJ1-1	ASSPRQGMNTEAF
many	TRBV12-5	TRBJ2-7	ASGLVEGQGVEQY
many	TRBV18	TRBJ1-3	ASSGTPGSPGNTIY
NA	TRBV7-2	TRBJ2-3	ASSLGAGRTDTQY
many	TRBV6-1	TRBJ2-7	ASSEQGSWDNS
many	TRBV27	TRBJ2-5	ASSLIGTGKETQY
few	TRBV5-4	TRBJ2-5	ASSFRGQGRRKETQY